This T cell receptor beta chain is from a study of blood T cells in healthy people across ages. General study findings and limits: It was held that diversity estimates obtained from one million T cells represented underestimates. As age increased, TCR beta diversity per million T cells fell in a roughly linear fashion.

Then a second PCR, running about 6 to 12 cycles, was carried out with a sample-barcoded 5' primer and a J-beta primer mix. Sequencing of every sample gave 2.5 million or more CDR3-containing paired-end reads. One entry per CDR3 protein results from TCRdb running MiXCR on the 5' RACE reads. The sample consists of more than 800,000 distinct CDR3 sequences, under 45% of them appearing once. Staff drew around 10 milliliters of peripheral blood from each donor. The germline V gene has CDR1 SGHTA and CDR2 FQGTGA. This CDR3 is 13 amino acids long. Deletions cut 8 bases from V and 1 base from J, with 11 bases between. Of note for this clonotype: Antigen specificity is unknown.

The sequence was collected from a woman between 55 and 75 years old in good health. Sequencing was carried out using blood. The V gene is TRBV7-3, the J gene TRBJ1-1; D gene ambiguous. CDR3: CASGWTSNTEAFF. In DNA, the CDR3 is TGTGCCAGCGGGTGGACGTCGAACACTGAAGCTTTCTTT.